The clone carrying this T cell receptor beta chain has just a few counts. Germline loops: CDR1 MNHNY, CDR2 SVGAGI (reference sequence). The CDR3 is 16 amino acids. J was trimmed by 3 bases and V by 5 bases; bases with no gene match: 8. The entry originates in a study of human T cells and chemical hapten exposure. Described time point: pre-sensitization, week 0. Treatment meaning: therapeutic diphenylcyclopropenone sensitization with weekly scalp DPC. MiXCR was run by TCRdb on the RACE reads, yielding one entry per CDR3 protein. The sample lists some 300,000 distinct CDR3 sequences, around 5.5% occurring once.

The material was whole blood, obtained in connection with sensitization to the hapten diphenylcyclopropenone (DPC). The chain couples TRBV6-6 to TRBJ2-1, with 9 bases that match TRBD2. The receptor comes from a woman between 18 and 29 years old with alopecia areata. Some clones in this sample may be carry-over from other donors' samples. CDR3 bases: TGTGCCAGCAGTGTAGCTAGCGGGGCGAACTACAATGAGCAGTTCTTC. This encodes CASSVASGANYNEQFF.